This T cell receptor beta chain came from a study of identical twins listed by TCRdb under 2016. Study-wide context: To test whether fetal clonotypes persist, the study used deep sequencing on TCR alpha and beta repertoires from monozygotic twins, unrelated adults of various ages, and cord blood. To rule out contamination, the twin experiments were replicated at different times with different library preparation protocols.

The cysteine opens and the phenylalanine closes a CDR3 of 16 amino acids. The entry retains the CDR3 DNA only, 48 bases that are in frame from base 1. Based on the germline V gene, the CDR1 and CDR2 sequences are SGHTA and FQGNSA. All donors were healthy Caucasians. Three pairs of female monozygotic twins, all aged roughly 18 to 29 years, made up the twin cohort. Positive isolation kits from Invitrogen were used to isolate the CD4+ and CD8+ T cell populations. Paper-wide results and their limitations: Compared with coincidental sharing between unrelated individuals, an excess of low generation-probability sequences was observed among out-of-frame TCR alpha sequences shared between twins. Abundant cord blood beta clonotypes had fewer insertions, young adult naive repertoires showed a similar but weaker trend, and memory repertoires showed no such trend. Excess twin sharing in beta out-of-frame sequences was weaker because fewer shared sequences lowered the signal-to-noise ratio. Conclusions relied on cross-sectional statistical analysis, since the same donors could not be followed over many years. Zero-insertion analyses could be partly confounded by invariant T cells such as MAIT and iNKT, although diverse VJ usage argued against such confounding for most clonotypes. Out-of-frame TCR alpha sharing in monozygotic twins was systematically underestimated by recombination models, whereas sharing between unrelated individuals was in agreement with the recombination models.

There are a few counts of this clonotype. No cognate antigen has been identified for it. A read error may produce the germline difference seen at one junction end. Receptor libraries were prepared by 5' RACE. Sequencing used an Illumina HiSeq 2000. Template switching introduced a universal primer binding site; the final cDNA contained a unique molecular identifier, enabling accurate counting of TCR cDNA molecules. Specific primers in the conserved constant-segment region were used to synthesize first-strand cDNA for TCR alpha and beta chains. Each cDNA library was double barcoded, with a SMART-Mk sample barcode plus Illumina barcodes, to control for contamination. Two successive PCR steps introduced TruSeq adapter sequences along with Illumina sample barcodes. TCR alpha and beta cDNA libraries were sequenced on the Illumina HiSeq platform with custom primers. The paper's data handling went like this. Raw reads were processed with MiGEC to extract unique molecular identifiers, and MiXCR was used to determine CDR3 positions. Recombination models were inferred per individual with the repgenHMM and IGoR tools using an EM algorithm. Shared clonotypes were analyzed with the tcR package in R, and sharing was normalized by the product of cloneset sizes. Out-of-frame nonproductive sequences were analyzed to study raw recombination free of thymic and clonal selection effects. The public reads were quality trimmed at Q25 with fastp and then assembled into clones with MiXCR by TCRdb, keeping productive beta chains. When rows share a CDR3 protein, they turn into one entry using the most common DNA and genes. For this entry, the V and J calls and clone size follow TCRdb and not the study's own pipeline. The sample profile shows 540,000 or so distinct CDR3 sequences; around 22% of them were found once. The ten most abundant clones make up around 0.47% of the sample.

The data also belong to a second study, concerning yellow fever vaccine responses in identical twins. As that second paper reports: According to the authors, the vaccine-induced T cell response in identical twins seemed to be partly convergent and partly specific to each individual. In identical twins, the study followed T cell clones that responded to the vaccine with precision.

Sequencing was carried out using CD4+ T cells sorted from blood. The TCR originated in a woman aged 18-35 years in good health. Recombination connected TRBV7-2 to TRBJ2-1; 13 nucleotides in the junction match TRBD2. The base sequence is TGTGCCAGCAGCCTAGCAGGGACTAGCGGGAAGAATGAGCAGTTCTTC. Its product reads: CASSLAGTSGKNEQFF.